The rows below give T cell receptor beta chains drawn from one sample of a study of patients and donors after allogeneic stem cell transplantation. TCRdb recomputed calls from the RT-PCR reads with MiXCR, one row per CDR3 protein. The sample contains roughly 2,400 distinct CDR3 sequences, nearly 20% of which appear only once. Sequencing was carried out using blood, either unsorted or a sorted T cell fraction (not recorded which). The receptors were sampled from a human donor who was either an allogeneic HSCT recipient or a stem cell or donor lymphocyte infusion donor (not recorded which). It is not recorded whose cells these are; they may come from a transplant donor. Both conserved end residues are part of each CDR3.

CDR3 length	V gene	CDR3 protein
13	TRBV7-7	CASSLDEGSPLHF
12	TRBV2	CASSGTGFEAFF
14	TRBV10-3	CAISEQGYNSPLHF
15	TRBV5-1	CASSLDAGLTGELFF
16	TRBV3-1	CASSQGRTANTGELFF
14	TRBV15	CATSPRGQPNGYTF
15	TRBV4-2	CASSQDVGPNEKLFF
12	TRBV29-1	CSVGQVNTEAFF
15	TRBV11-2	CASRSYGGLFTEAFF
14	TRBV5-1	CASSLVRGETEAFF
16	TRBV6-2/TRBV6-3	CASSYSSGGFQETQYF
15	TRBV7-2	CASSLRAGNTDTQYF
15	TRBV27	CASSFSRTSSYEQYF
13	TRBV7-2	CASSHPSYNEQFF
12	TRBV7-9	CASTQSSYEQYF
13	TRBV7-6	CASSVQGHNEQFF
16	TRBV5-4	CASTTPTGGYTGELFF
12	TRBV5-1	CASSFRTGELFF
11	TRBV30	CAWRMNTEAFF
13	TRBV3-1	CASRLTGDNEQFF
11	TRBV29-1	CSVDSGNTIYF
17	TRBV28	CASSPGGGQGQRTEAFF
15	TRBV10-3	CAISEMTGGTGELFF
14	TRBV24-1	CATSGPPPNYGYTF
14	TRBV7-9	CASSRPTSGETQYF
14	TRBV20-1	CSAGTGGVGTEAFF
14	TRBV29-1	CSASGDSDTGELFF
15	TRBV6-1	CASRGQIYSSYEQYF
16	TRBV10-3	CAITQGVPSGANVLTF
12	TRBV5-1	CASGLSADTQYF
14	TRBV5-1	CASRSGGALETQYF
13	TRBV9	CASSVADYNEQFF
17	TRBV5-1	CASSHGRGSSGANVLTF
14	TRBV2	CASSPESRTDTQYF
11	TRBV2	CASSESYGYTF
14	TRBV15	CATSQDRVTYGYTF
13	TRBV29-1	CSAEGQLNTEAFF
16	TRBV20-1	CSAVASGYRSNQPQHF
15	TRBV12-3/TRBV12-4	CASSSRTGGADGYTF
14	TRBV28	CASTLAWRGNEQFF
11	TRBV7-2	CASSARETQYF
14	TRBV10-2	CASSESGGSQPQHF
15	TRBV7-9	CASSLSPGAGETQYF
14	TRBV7-8	CASSRHWTGVEAFF
15	TRBV10-3	CAISPRQGRSNEQFF
12	TRBV12-3/TRBV12-4	CASSLEPFYEFF
11	TRBV3-1	CASSQLNQQFF
14	TRBV6-6	CASTQSVSTDTQYF
12	TRBV5-1	CASSSTLETQYF
13	TRBV29-1	CSVGTSTYNEQFF
15	TRBV7-7	CASSLGTQNTGELFF
13	TRBV12-3/TRBV12-4	CASSQSGNYGYTF
12	TRBV10-3	CASRGPADTQYF
15	TRBV6-2/TRBV6-3	CASSYSMWGTDTQYF
15	TRBV5-1	CASSGPGQEGNEQFF
14	TRBV9	CASSERTEYNEQFF